Detailed here is one TCR beta chain. Its antigen is as yet unknown. These data come from a study of cytomegalovirus exposure and HLA in healthy donors. In the study overall: Later, an analysis reported that the 130 or so validation repertoires had used the same platform as the 500 to 750 first-cohort repertoires.

Findings and caveats of the study: Researchers counted 164 TCR beta chains as cytomegalovirus-associated. Most TCRs appeared rarely, but some public TCRs recurred in many donors.

The data were produced by immunoSEQ multiplex PCR, yet TCRdb's version contains in-frame clones alone and is incomplete. The table records about 150,000 clones, roughly 93% of them present only once. The CDR3 loop spans 13 amino acids. V was shortened by 3 bases and J by 3 bases, with 9 bases between the two germline ends. CDR1 is MDHEN, CDR2 SYDVKM, per germline. Sequenced: PBMCs. The chain employs TRBV28 and TRBJ2-7; tentatively, D is TRBD2 (6 bases). The source of this sequence is a man younger than 30 in good health and CMV-seropositive. CDR3 sequence reads: CASSFGGIYEQYF. The CDR3 DNA reads as TGTGCCAGCAGTTTTGGGGGGATCTACGAGCAGTACTTC. Together with reference TRBV28 and TRBJ2-7, the CDR3 gives the full variable domain: DVKVTQSSRYLVKRTGEKVFLECVQDMDHENMFWYRQDPGLGLRLIYFSYDVKMKEKGDIPEGYSVSREKKERFSLILESASTNQTSMYLCASSFGGIYEQYFGPGTRLTVT.